This T cell receptor (beta chain) appears in the sequencing data of a study of blood T cell repertoires in COVID-19. Study information: T cells, B-cell-depleted T cells, or PBMCs supplied cDNA or gDNA.

All enrollees were roughly 18 to 90 years old and from about 24 US areas. Clinical history as reported by participants underpinned cohort assignment. Original processing notes: Scientists estimated how many nucleated cells there were by amplifying reference gene primers. Repertoires were generated with immunoSEQ multiplex PCR, while TCRdb's copy carries only in-frame clones and drops some. The DNA was the basis for D and trimming; V, J and clone size are from that table. There are some 190,000 clones in the sample; approximately 89% occur only once, and about 2.2% lies in the top ten. The origin of this receptor is a woman aged 40 to 55 with acute COVID-19. The sample consisted of PBMCs or T cells enriched from blood (not recorded which).

The DNA of the CDR3 is TGTGCCAGCAGTCGAGCCGGGACAGGCGGTTCAGATACGCAGTATTTT. This translates into CASSRAGTGGSDTQYF. The genes are TRBV6-6 and TRBJ2-3; 8 bases are a match to TRBD1. Germline V CDR1 and CDR2: MNHNY, SVGAGI (reference sequence). This CDR3 comprises 16 residues. Trimming removed 5 bases from V and 4 bases from J; junction bases left unmatched: 11.